The source of this TCR beta chain is a study of T cell responses to AZD1222 COVID-19 vaccine. CDR3 length equals 14 residues. V was trimmed by 5 bases and J by 4 bases, leaving 14 bases between them. Germline CDR1 and CDR2: LNHNV and YYDKDF (reference sequence). The sample holds one count of this clone. The antigen is unknown. Regarding the study as a whole: Without day 14 samples, only post-peak T cell repertoires were studied. Baseline seropositives among AZD1222 recipients totaled only 5 to 7. Spike-specific TCR breadth and depth rose after two AZD1222 doses.

The data were produced by immunoSEQ multiplex PCR, yet TCRdb's version contains in-frame clones alone and is incomplete. The sample shows approximately 93,000 clones, about 92% of them seen only once. This sample comprised peripheral blood, obtained 28 days after the second AZD1222 dose. The chain has TRBV15 and TRBJ2-5; D is perhaps TRBD1 (6 bases). This TCR was sampled from an adult who received the AZD1222 COVID-19 vaccine. Here the CDR3 reads CATSGRQGGETQYF. For the CDR3, the DNA is TGTGCCACCAGCGGCCGACAAGGGGGAGAGACCCAGTACTTC.